This TCR beta chain was identified in a study of response to subunit inactivated influenza vaccine. The CDR3 loop spans 14 amino acids. CDR1 LNHNV and CDR2 YYDKDF come from the germline V gene (reference sequence). With V trimmed by 5 bases and J by 1 base, 5 bases remained unmatched. Study observations and caveats: Few additional T cells are recruited per seasonal influenza vaccination, authors suggested.

Details on this clonotype: Its antigen is not known.

Each CDR3 protein is one row after TCRdb ran MiXCR on the RT-PCR reads. The sample carries about 780,000 distinct CDR3 sequences, approximately 17% recorded once. Sequenced here: PBMCs from blood, sampled roughly 5 days after vaccination. V and J are TRBV15 and TRBJ2-7; TRBD1 matches 7 bases. The sequence derives from a man in his forties or fifties who received an inactivated influenza vaccine. Here the CDR3 DNA reads TGTGCCACCAGCCTGACAGGGTTTTCCTACGAGCAGTACTTC. Its translation is CATSLTGFSYEQYF.